This T cell receptor beta chain is from a study of T cells in Graves' hyperthyroidism and ophthalmopathy. CDR1 and CDR2 from the germline V gene are LNHDA and SQIVND (reference sequence). V lost 10 bases and J lost 1; bases outside the gene matches: 3. This CDR3 spans 14 amino acids. What was amplified from RNA transcripts were TCR beta CDR3 regions. HTBI primers drove first-round RT-PCR of the TCR CDR3. In TCRdb, the multiplex PCR reads were re-called with MiXCR into one record per CDR3 protein. This sample has about 600,000 distinct CDR3 sequences, with 13% to 15% found just once. V gene TRBV19 combines with J gene TRBJ1-5; 11 bases are a match to TRBD1. The sample comprised blood. The receptor comes from a woman between 18 and 30 years old with Graves' ophthalmopathy. Here the CDR3 reads CATGTGGSNQPQHF. The DNA for the CDR3 is TGTGCCACCGGGACAGGGGGAAGCAATCAGCCCCAGCATTTT.